These T cell receptor beta chains were read from a single sample in a study of identical twins. TCRdb re-called the 5' RACE reads through MiXCR, storing one row per CDR3 protein. The table lists 200,000 or so distinct CDR3 sequences, less than 20% of them singletons, with 40% in the top ten. In addition, the sample was reused for a study of T cells expressing NK-cell markers.

Sequencing was done on a sample of CD8+ T cells sorted from blood. All receptors come from a woman between 18 and 29 years old in good health. The CDR3 runs from the conserved cysteine through the conserved F or W. The D gene is left open where the match is weak. The listing skips clone size in some rows; elsewhere it reads once, few, many or a size class.

CDR3nt,CDR3aa,abundance,v_gene,j_gene,d_gene
TGTGCCAGCAGCCAAGGGCGGGGGCTCAGGAACGAGCAGTACTTC,CASSQGRGLRNEQYF,few,TRBV3-1,TRBJ2-7,NA
TGCGCCAGCAGCCAAGCTCGAGACAGGTACTACGAGCAGTACTTC,CASSQARDRYYEQYF,few,TRBV4-3,TRBJ2-7,NA
TGTGCCAGCAGTTTCGGGCTAGCGGGAGACAATGAGCAGTTCTTC,CASSFGLAGDNEQFF,few,TRBV12-3/TRBV12-4,TRBJ2-1,TRBD2
TGCAGTGCTAGAACGTGGGAGGCAGATACGCAGTATTTT,CSARTWEADTQYF,many,TRBV20-1,TRBJ2-3,NA
TGCGCCAGCAGGAGTGTTGGGACCGCGCACGATGAGCAGTTCTTC,CASRSVGTAHDEQFF,few,TRBV5-1,TRBJ2-1,NA
TGTGCCAGCAATCTAGCCGGGACAGGAACCTACGAGCAGTACTTC,CASNLAGTGTYEQYF,NA,TRBV7-8,TRBJ2-7,TRBD1
TGCGCCAGCAGCCCAGACAGGCGAAGTGCCTACGAGCAGTACTTC,CASSPDRRSAYEQYF,few,TRBV4-1,TRBJ2-7,NA
TGCGCCAGCAGCTTGCCCACAGAGACCCTCTACAATGAGCAGTTCTTC,CASSLPTETLYNEQFF,many,TRBV5-1,TRBJ2-1,NA
TGTGCCAGCAGTCCCGTTGGGGGCTCTGGAAACACCATATATTTT,CASSPVGGSGNTIYF,NA,TRBV7-6,TRBJ1-3,NA
TGTGCCAGCAGCTTAGGTACCTCATCCTACAATGAGCAGTTCTTC,CASSLGTSSYNEQFF,many,TRBV7-9,TRBJ2-1,NA
TGTGCCAGCAGTGAATGGGACAGGGTCCACGAGCAGTACTTC,CASSEWDRVHEQYF,NA,TRBV25-1,TRBJ2-7,TRBD1
TGTGCCATCAGTGACGAGGTAAACGAGCAGTACTTC,CAISDEVNEQYF,NA,TRBV10-3,TRBJ2-7,NA
TGTGCCAGCAGCTTAGCCGGACAGGGGCTCGGCGAGACCCAGTACTTC,CASSLAGQGLGETQYF,NA,TRBV7-8,TRBJ2-5,TRBD1
TGTGCCAGCAGCTCGGACACCGGGGAGCTGTTTTTT,CASSSDTGELFF,many,TRBV11-2,TRBJ2-2,NA
TGTGCCTCGTTTCGCGGAGGCGAGCAGTACTTC,CASFRGGEQYF,NA,TRBV6-1,TRBJ2-7,NA
TGTGCCAGCAACCGACCAGCTTCAGATGAGCAGTTCTTC,CASNRPASDEQFF,few,TRBV12-3/TRBV12-4,TRBJ2-1,NA
TGTGCCAGCTCCCGGGAATGGGGCGATGAGCAGTTCTTC,CASSREWGDEQFF,NA,TRBV18,TRBJ2-1,NA
TGCAGCGCCCCGGACCTCCTATCCCTTTATGGCTACACCTTC,CSAPDLLSLYGYTF,NA,TRBV29-1,TRBJ1-2,NA
TGTGCCAGCAGTTTATCGCCCGGGCCTTACGAGCAGTACTTC,CASSLSPGPYEQYF,few,TRBV27,TRBJ2-7,NA